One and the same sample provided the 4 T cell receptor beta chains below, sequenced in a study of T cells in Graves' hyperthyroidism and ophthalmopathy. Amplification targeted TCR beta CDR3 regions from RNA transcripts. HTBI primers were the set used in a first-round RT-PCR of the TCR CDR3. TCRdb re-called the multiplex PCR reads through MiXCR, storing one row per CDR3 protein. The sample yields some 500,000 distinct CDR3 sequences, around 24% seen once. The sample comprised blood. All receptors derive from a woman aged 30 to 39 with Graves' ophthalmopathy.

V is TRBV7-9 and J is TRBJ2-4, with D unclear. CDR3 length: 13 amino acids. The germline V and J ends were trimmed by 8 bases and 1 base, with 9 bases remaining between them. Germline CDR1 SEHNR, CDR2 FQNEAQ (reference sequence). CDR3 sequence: CASVPGAKNIQYF. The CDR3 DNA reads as TGTGCCAGCGTACCCGGGGCCAAAAACATTCAGTACTTC. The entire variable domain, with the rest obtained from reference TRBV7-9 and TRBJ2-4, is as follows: DTGVSQNPRHKITKRGQNVTFRCDPISEHNRLYWYRQTLGQGPEFLTYFQNEAQLEKSRLLSDRFSAERPKGSFSTLEIQRTEQGDSAMYLCASVPGAKNIQYFGAGTRLSVL.

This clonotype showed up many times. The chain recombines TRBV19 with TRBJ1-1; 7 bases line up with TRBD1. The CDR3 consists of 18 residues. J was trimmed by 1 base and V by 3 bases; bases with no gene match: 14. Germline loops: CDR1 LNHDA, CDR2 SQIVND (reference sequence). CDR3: CASSMTPGDRAGNTEAFF. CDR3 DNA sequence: TGTGCCAGTAGTATGACCCCCGGAGACAGGGCGGGGAACACTGAAGCTTTCTTT.

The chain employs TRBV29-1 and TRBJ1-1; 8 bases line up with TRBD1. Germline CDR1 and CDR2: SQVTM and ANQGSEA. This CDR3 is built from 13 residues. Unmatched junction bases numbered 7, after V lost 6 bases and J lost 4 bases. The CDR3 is CSVRTGKGTEAFF. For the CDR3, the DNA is TGCAGCGTCAGGACAGGGAAGGGCACTGAAGCTTTCTTT.

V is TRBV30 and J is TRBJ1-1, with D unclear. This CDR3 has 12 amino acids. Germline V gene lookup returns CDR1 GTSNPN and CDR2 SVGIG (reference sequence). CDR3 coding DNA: TGTGTCAGAGGGCGTATGAACACTGAAGCTTTCTTT. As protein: CVRGRMNTEAFF.